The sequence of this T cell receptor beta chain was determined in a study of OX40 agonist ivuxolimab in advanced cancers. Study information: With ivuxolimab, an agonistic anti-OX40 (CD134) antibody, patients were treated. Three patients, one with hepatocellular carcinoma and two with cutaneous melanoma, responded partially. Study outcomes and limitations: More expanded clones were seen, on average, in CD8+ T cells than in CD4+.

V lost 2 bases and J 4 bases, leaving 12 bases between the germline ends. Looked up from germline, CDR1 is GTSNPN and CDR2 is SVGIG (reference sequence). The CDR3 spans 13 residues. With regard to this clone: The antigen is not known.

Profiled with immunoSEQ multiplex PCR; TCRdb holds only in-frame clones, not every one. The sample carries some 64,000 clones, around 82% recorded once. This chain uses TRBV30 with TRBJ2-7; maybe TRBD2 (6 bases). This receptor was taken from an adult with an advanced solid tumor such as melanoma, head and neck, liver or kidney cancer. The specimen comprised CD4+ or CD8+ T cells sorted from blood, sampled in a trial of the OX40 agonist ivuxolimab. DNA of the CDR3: TGTGCCTGGAGTTCACCGGGGGTTTACGAGCAGTACTTC. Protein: CAWSSPGVYEQYF.